This T cell receptor beta chain was sequenced for a study of blood T cell repertoires in COVID-19. Study-wide background: T cells, B-cell-depleted T cells, or PBMCs supplied cDNA or gDNA.

As originally analysed: Nucleated cell counts were estimated from reference gene primer amplification. Assay: immunoSEQ multiplex PCR; the TCRdb copy retains only in-frame clones and omits some. The V and J calls and clone size come from that table; D and trimming were worked out from the DNA. The sample consists of some 200,000 clones, 70% to 90% of them appearing once. The CDR3 runs 15 residues. CDR1 is SGHAT and CDR2 is FQNNGV in the germline V gene. J was trimmed by 6 bases and V by 5 bases; bases with no gene match: 11. The sample consisted of peripheral blood. The gene calls are TRBV11-2 and TRBJ1-1; 8 nucleotides match TRBD1. This receptor was identified in a woman aged 18-29 years who had recovered from COVID-19. CDR3 protein: CASSHTDRVGAEAFF. In DNA, the CDR3 is TGTGCCAGCAGCCACACGGACAGGGTGGGCGCTGAAGCTTTCTTT.